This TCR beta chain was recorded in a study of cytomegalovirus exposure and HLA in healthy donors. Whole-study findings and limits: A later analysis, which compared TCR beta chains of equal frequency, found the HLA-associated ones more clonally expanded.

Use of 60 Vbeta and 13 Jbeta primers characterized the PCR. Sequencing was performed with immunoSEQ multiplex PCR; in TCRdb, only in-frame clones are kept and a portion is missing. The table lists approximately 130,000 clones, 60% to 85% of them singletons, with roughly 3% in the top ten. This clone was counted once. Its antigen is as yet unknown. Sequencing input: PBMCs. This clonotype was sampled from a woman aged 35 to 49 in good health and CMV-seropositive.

The CDR3 protein is CASSSSGGAYEQYF. The DNA for the CDR3 is TGCGCCAGCAGCTCTTCGGGGGGCGCGTACGAGCAGTACTTC. The J gene is TRBJ2-7, the V gene TRBV5-1; a possible D gene is TRBD2 (7 bases). Germline lookup yields CDR1 SGHRS and CDR2 YFSETQ. V was shortened by 3 bases and J by 4 bases, with 14 bases between the two germline ends. The CDR3 length is 14 residues.